These 10 T cell receptor beta chains were sequenced from one sample in a study of blood T cell repertoires in COVID-19 (TCRdb year 2020). The method behind the library was the immunoSEQ multiplex PCR assay. TCRdb limited this immuneACCESS table to in-frame rearrangements with V and J called. A share of clones is missing; checked studies link under half to unresolved V genes, and the rest is unexplained. Here the sample has roughly 230,000 clones; 65% to 90% occur a single time. The top ten clonotypes cover about 8% of the sample. The sample was peripheral blood. Receptors originate from a woman aged 50 to 60 with acute or convalescent COVID-19.

The V and J genes are TRBV19 and TRBJ2-7; a possible D gene is TRBD2 (5 bases). The CDR3 is 14 residues long. Trimming took off 11 bases at V and 3 bases at J, with 20 bases between the two ends. Looked up from germline, CDR1 is LNHDA and CDR2 is SQIVND (reference sequence). This chain's CDR3 is CASSGSNPSYEQYF. CDR3 nucleotide sequence: TGTGCCTCTTCGGGGAGCAATCCAAGCTACGAGCAGTACTTC.

V gene TRBV15 combines with J gene TRBJ2-5; D perhaps matches TRBD2 (6 bases). Trimming removed 1 base from V and 1 base from J, with 10 bases in between. The CDR3 consists of 15 residues. CDR1 is LNHNV and CDR2 is YYDKDF in the germline V gene (reference sequence). The DNA for the CDR3 is TGTGCCACCAGCAGAGCACGCGGGACCCAAGAGACCCAGTACTTC. Its translation: CATSRARGTQETQYF.

V gene TRBV4-1 combines with J gene TRBJ2-7; no clear D. V dropped 2 bases and J dropped 6 bases, with 11 bases sitting between them. The CDR3 covers 13 residues. Germline CDR1 and CDR2: MGHRA and YSYEKL. This chain's CDR3 is CASSQSGLVEQYF. Written as DNA, the CDR3 is TGCGCCAGCAGCCAATCGGGTTTAGTCGAGCAGTACTTC.

This chain links TRBV7-3 with TRBJ2-3, with TRBD2 matching over 9 bases. Germline V lookup: CDR1 SGHTA, CDR2 FQGTGA. The CDR3 covers 18 residues. With 1 base clipped from V and 2 bases from J, the junction kept 10 bases outside the gene matches. CDR3 loop: CASSLIGLAGTITDTQYF. The CDR3 coding sequence is TGTGCCAGCAGCTTAATTGGGCTAGCGGGGACCATCACAGATACGCAGTATTTT.

This chain links TRBV5-6 with TRBJ2-7; TRBD1 aligns across 7 bases. CDR1 and CDR2 from the germline V gene are SGHDT and YYEEEE. V shed 3 bases, J shed 0 bases, and the junction held 9 bases outside the gene matches. The CDR3 has 16 amino acids. CDR3 coding DNA: TGTGCCAGCAGCTACTATAAGGACAGGTTCTCCTACGAGCAGTACTTC. Its translation: CASSYYKDRFSYEQYF. Full variable domain (missing parts from reference TRBV5-6 and TRBJ2-7): DAGVTQSPTHLIKTRGQQVTLRCSPKSGHDTVSWYQQALGQGPQFIFQYYEEEERQRGNFPDRFSGHQFPNYSSELNVNALLLGDSALYLCASSYYKDRFSYEQYFGPGTRLTVT.

The J gene is TRBJ2-1, the V gene TRBV5-4, with 10 bases fitting TRBD2. V was pared by 1 base and J by 4 bases, with 5 bases of the junction left unmatched. The CDR3 runs 16 residues. The germline V gene has CDR1 SGHNT and CDR2 YYREEE (reference sequence). In nucleotides, the CDR3 is TGTGCCAGCAGCTTGCAAGCGGGGGGGATGTACAATGAGCAGTTCTTC. It codes for CASSLQAGGMYNEQFF.

The rearrangement joins TRBV5-5 to TRBJ2-7; the match to TRBD1 covers 8 bases. V was pared by 5 bases and J by 4 bases, with 8 bases of the junction left unmatched. CDR3 length: 14 amino acids. From germline, CDR1 is SGHKS and CDR2 YYEKEE (reference sequence). The DNA for the CDR3 is TGTGCCAGCAGAACCGGGACAGGCATGTACGAGCAGTACTTC. Translating it yields CASRTGTGMYEQYF.

This rearrangement joins TRBV7-6 to TRBJ2-7, with TRBD2 matching over 11 bases. With V trimmed by 1 base and J by 3 bases, 2 bases remained unmatched. The CDR3 has 15 residues. Germline V gives CDR1 SGHVS, CDR2 FNYEAQ. The CDR3 spells CASSLGTSGSYEQYF. CDR3 nucleotides: TGTGCCAGCAGCTTAGGAACTAGCGGGAGCTACGAGCAGTACTTC.

V and J are TRBV4-2 and TRBJ2-7; the match to TRBD2 covers 10 bases. The CDR3 totals 15 residues. The trim removed 0 bases at V and 5 bases at J, leaving 4 bases unmatched. Germline V CDR1 and CDR2: LGHNA, YNFKEQ. The CDR3 spells CASSQEIAGGNEQYF. CDR3 coding DNA: TGTGCCAGCAGCCAAGAGATAGCGGGAGGCAACGAGCAGTACTTC.

V and J are TRBV19 and TRBJ1-4; D is perhaps TRBD1 (5 bases). The CDR3 has 16 amino acids. From germline, CDR1 is LNHDA and CDR2 SQIVND (reference sequence). V shed 4 bases and J shed 0 bases, with 12 bases lying between them. In DNA form, the CDR3 reads TGTGCCAGTAGTACCTTACAGGCTCCAACTAATGAAAAACTGTTTTTT. This gives the protein CASSTLQAPTNEKLFF.